A selection of T cell receptor beta chains follows, all from one sample in a study of a mutant IDH1 vaccine in newly diagnosed glioma. These receptors' antigens are unknown. The assay was immunoSEQ multiplex PCR, and TCRdb's table has in-frame clones only and misses some. The sample yields around 41,000 clones, 80% to 90% seen once. The sequenced sample was PBMCs, obtained from a glioma patient whose treatment included an IDH1 peptide vaccine. Receptor source: a man aged 40-49 years with glioma. Both conserved end residues are part of each CDR3. Each record gives: J gene, clone size, D gene, V gene, CDR3 protein, CDR3 DNA. A D gene is named only where the DNA matches it firmly. The listing skips clone size in some rows; elsewhere it reads once, few, many or a size class.

J: TRBJ1-2
size: once
D: TRBD1
V: TRBV6-1
CDR3: CASSITGDYGYTF
DNA: TGTGCCAGCAGTATCACAGGGGACTATGGCTACACCTTC

J: TRBJ1-6
size: .
D: TRBD1
V: TRBV4-1
CDR3: CASSQEPQTGVRSPLHF
DNA: TGCGCCAGCAGCCAAGAACCCCAGACAGGGGTCCGTTCACCCCTCCACTTT

J: TRBJ2-1
size: .
D: .
V: TRBV15
CDR3: CATSSKRAVNEQFF
DNA: TGTGCCACCAGCTCGAAAAGGGCCGTCAATGAGCAGTTCTTC

J: TRBJ2-6
size: .
D: .
V: TRBV7-7
CDR3: CASSISRPQSRANVLTF
DNA: TGTGCCAGCAGCATTAGCAGGCCACAAAGTCGGGCCAACGTCCTGACTTTC

J: TRBJ2-5
size: once
D: TRBD2
V: TRBV5-1
CDR3: CASSVQAGETQYF
DNA: TGCGCCAGCAGCGTGCAAGCGGGGGAGACCCAGTACTTC

J: TRBJ1-1
size: .
D: .
V: TRBV6-5
CDR3: CASSYSGESTEAFF
DNA: TGTGCCAGCAGTTACTCCGGGGAGAGCACTGAAGCTTTCTTT

J: TRBJ1-5
size: .
D: TRBD1
V: TRBV2
CDR3: CASSETWQGADQPQHF
DNA: TGTGCCAGCAGTGAAACGTGGCAGGGGGCAGATCAGCCCCAGCATTTT

J: TRBJ2-1
size: .
D: .
V: TRBV2
CDR3: CASSALAGYYNEQFF
DNA: TGTGCCAGCAGTGCGTTGGCAGGCTACTACAATGAGCAGTTCTTC

J: TRBJ2-7
size: once
D: .
V: TRBV19
CDR3: CASSIDAGTAYEQYF
DNA: TGTGCCAGTAGTATAGACGCGGGAACGGCCTACGAGCAGTACTTC

J: TRBJ2-3
size: .
D: .
V: TRBV28
CDR3: CASTLGGFDTQYF
DNA: TGTGCCAGCACCCTGGGCGGGTTCGATACGCAGTATTTT

J: TRBJ2-7
size: .
D: .
V: TRBV5-5
CDR3: CASSLGSSYEQYF
DNA: TGTGCCAGCAGCTTGGGGAGCTCTTACGAGCAGTACTTC

J: TRBJ1-3
size: .
D: .
V: TRBV28
CDR3: CASSLGGFSSGNTIYF
DNA: TGTGCCAGCAGTTTAGGAGGGTTCAGCTCTGGAAACACCATATATTTT

J: TRBJ2-3
size: .
D: .
V: TRBV29-1
CDR3: CSVGSAGTDTQYF
DNA: TGCAGCGTTGGGTCTGCGGGGACAGATACGCAGTATTTT

J: TRBJ2-7
size: .
D: TRBD1
V: TRBV4-3
CDR3: CASSQTSGTGDEQYF
DNA: TGCGCCAGCAGCCAGACCTCCGGGACAGGGGACGAGCAGTACTTC

J: TRBJ2-1
size: .
D: .
V: TRBV6-1
CDR3: CASSEGGLGNEQFF
DNA: TGTGCCAGCAGTGAAGGAGGTTTGGGCAATGAGCAGTTCTTC

J: TRBJ1-1
size: .
D: .
V: TRBV27
CDR3: CASSVGSRGRNTEAFF
DNA: TGTGCCAGCAGCGTTGGCTCTCGGGGGCGGAACACTGAAGCTTTCTTT

J: TRBJ2-7
size: .
D: .
V: TRBV7-9
CDR3: CASRFQEAEQYF
DNA: TGTGCCAGCAGGTTCCAAGAAGCCGAGCAGTACTTC

J: TRBJ2-7
size: .
D: TRBD2
V: TRBV6-5
CDR3: CASSYSGDGYEQYF
DNA: TGTGCCAGCAGTTACAGCGGGGACGGCTACGAGCAGTACTTC

J: TRBJ2-7
size: .
D: TRBD1
V: TRBV19
CDR3: CASSPGGGEQYF
DNA: TGTGCCAGTAGTCCAGGGGGCGGCGAGCAGTACTTC

J: TRBJ2-7
size: once
D: TRBD1
V: TRBV4-1
CDR3: CASSLTGAPAYEQYF
DNA: TGCGCCAGCAGCCTTACAGGGGCCCCCGCCTACGAGCAGTACTTC

J: TRBJ2-2
size: .
D: .
V: TRBV5-1
CDR3: CASSLAPAPNTGELFF
DNA: TGCGCCAGCAGCTTGGCCCCGGCCCCAAACACCGGGGAGCTGTTTTTT

J: TRBJ2-3
size: .
D: .
V: TRBV11-2
CDR3: CASSLDQRTDTQYF
DNA: TGTGCCAGCAGCTTAGATCAGCGAACAGATACGCAGTATTTT

J: TRBJ1-4
size: .
D: TRBD1
V: TRBV27
CDR3: CASSLKSGRGGEKLFF
DNA: TGTGCCAGCAGTTTAAAGTCCGGCAGGGGGGGTGAAAAACTGTTTTTT

J: TRBJ2-1
size: .
D: .
V: TRBV4-2
CDR3: CASSQPVLQGKNEQFF
DNA: TGTGCCAGCAGCCAGCCGGTTTTACAGGGAAAAAATGAGCAGTTCTTC

J: TRBJ2-6
size: .
D: .
V: TRBV7-2
CDR3: CASSQPGPGANVLTF
DNA: TGTGCCAGCAGTCAACCGGGTCCTGGGGCCAACGTCCTGACTTTC

J: TRBJ1-1
size: .
D: .
V: TRBV7-3
CDR3: CASSGQGPGTEAFF
DNA: TGTGCCAGCAGTGGGCAGGGCCCTGGGACTGAAGCTTTCTTT

J: TRBJ1-2
size: .
D: .
V: TRBV27
CDR3: CASRSPRGRRGYTF
DNA: TGTGCCAGCAGATCCCCCAGGGGAAGAAGGGGCTACACCTTC

J: TRBJ2-6
size: .
D: TRBD1
V: TRBV28
CDR3: CASSPTRTGSSGANVLTF
DNA: TGTGCCAGCAGCCCTACTCGGACAGGTTCCTCTGGGGCCAACGTCCTGACTTTC

J: TRBJ1-2
size: once
D: TRBD1
V: TRBV7-2
CDR3: CASSPGDRGYGYTF
DNA: TGTGCCAGCAGCCCGGGGGACAGGGGATATGGCTACACCTTC

J: TRBJ2-1
size: .
D: .
V: TRBV5-4
CDR3: CASSLDGSRGQFF
DNA: TGTGCCAGCAGCTTGGACGGAAGCCGTGGGCAGTTCTTC

J: TRBJ1-4
size: .
D: .
V: TRBV30
CDR3: CAWVPPRAGRSEKLFF
DNA: TGTGCCTGGGTCCCCCCCCGGGCAGGAAGGAGTGAAAAACTGTTTTTT

J: TRBJ1-5
size: .
D: .
V: TRBV5-1
CDR3: CASSLGSSNQPQHF
DNA: TGCGCCAGCAGCTTGGGTTCTAGCAATCAGCCCCAGCATTTT

J: TRBJ2-7
size: .
D: TRBD1
V: TRBV5-1
CDR3: CASSLRQGASYEQYF
DNA: TGCGCCAGCAGCCTCCGACAGGGGGCCTCCTACGAGCAGTACTTC

J: TRBJ2-7
size: .
D: .
V: TRBV7-6
CDR3: CASSSAREQYF
DNA: TGTGCCAGCAGCTCGGCTCGCGAGCAGTACTTC

J: TRBJ1-1
size: .
D: TRBD1
V: TRBV7-9
CDR3: CASSPSTGENTEAFF
DNA: TGTGCCAGCAGTCCGTCTACAGGGGAAAACACTGAAGCTTTCTTT

J: TRBJ2-5
size: .
D: .
V: TRBV7-9
CDR3: CASSLFRGGQETQYF
DNA: TGTGCCAGCAGCTTATTCAGGGGCGGACAAGAGACCCAGTACTTC

J: TRBJ2-1
size: .
D: TRBD2
V: TRBV12-5
CDR3: CASGLDPKTSGKNNEQFF
DNA: TGTGCTAGTGGTTTGGACCCGAAGACTAGCGGGAAGAACAATGAGCAGTTCTTC

J: TRBJ2-3
size: .
D: .
V: TRBV4-2
CDR3: CASSQGPESTDTQYF
DNA: TGTGCCAGCAGCCAAGGGCCCGAGTCGACAGATACGCAGTATTTT

J: TRBJ2-1
size: .
D: .
V: TRBV19
CDR3: CASSINLDNEQFF
DNA: TGTGCCAGTAGTATAAATCTGGACAATGAGCAGTTCTTC

J: TRBJ2-3
size: once
D: TRBD2
V: TRBV7-6
CDR3: CASSLSGGNTDTQYF
DNA: TGTGCCAGCAGCCTGAGCGGGGGGAACACAGATACGCAGTATTTT

J: TRBJ2-7
size: .
D: .
V: TRBV19
CDR3: CASSITASYEQYF
DNA: TGTGCCAGTAGTATAACAGCCTCCTACGAGCAGTACTTC

J: TRBJ2-2
size: .
D: .
V: TRBV6-5
CDR3: CASSYFGLNTGELFF
DNA: TGTGCCAGCAGTTACTTCGGACTAAACACCGGGGAGCTGTTTTTT

J: TRBJ2-7
size: .
D: .
V: TRBV11-2
CDR3: CASSLDRAATYEQYF
DNA: TGTGCCAGCAGCTTAGACCGAGCAGCTACCTACGAGCAGTACTTC

J: TRBJ2-2
size: .
D: TRBD1
V: TRBV7-9
CDR3: CASSLPMDRATGELFF
DNA: TGTGCCAGCAGCTTACCTATGGACAGGGCCACCGGGGAGCTGTTTTTT

J: TRBJ2-6
size: .
D: .
V: TRBV19
CDR3: CASSMIGANVLTF
DNA: TGTGCCAGTAGTATGATTGGGGCCAACGTCCTGACTTTC

J: TRBJ1-5
size: .
D: .
V: TRBV30
CDR3: CAWTAGRSNQPQHF
DNA: TGTGCCTGGACCGCGGGTAGGAGCAATCAGCCCCAGCATTTT

J: TRBJ1-4
size: .
D: .
V: TRBV4-1
CDR3: CASSQELGADEKLFF
DNA: TGCGCCAGCAGCCAAGAGTTGGGGGCGGATGAAAAACTGTTTTTT

J: TRBJ2-2
size: .
D: .
V: TRBV7-2
CDR3: CASSLDPLNTGELFF
DNA: TGTGCCAGCAGCTTAGACCCCTTGAACACCGGGGAGCTGTTTTTT

J: TRBJ1-2
size: .
D: .
V: TRBV29-1
CDR3: CSVEEGRQILITF
DNA: TGCAGCGTTGAAGAGGGCCGCCAAATACTGATAACCTTC

J: TRBJ2-1
size: .
D: .
V: TRBV19
CDR3: CASSIGRSKGEQFF
DNA: TGTGCCAGTAGTATAGGTCGTTCGAAGGGTGAGCAGTTCTTC

J: TRBJ2-7
size: .
D: .
V: TRBV5-4
CDR3: CASIITGRAYEQYF
DNA: TGTGCCAGCATAATTACAGGGAGGGCCTACGAGCAGTACTTC